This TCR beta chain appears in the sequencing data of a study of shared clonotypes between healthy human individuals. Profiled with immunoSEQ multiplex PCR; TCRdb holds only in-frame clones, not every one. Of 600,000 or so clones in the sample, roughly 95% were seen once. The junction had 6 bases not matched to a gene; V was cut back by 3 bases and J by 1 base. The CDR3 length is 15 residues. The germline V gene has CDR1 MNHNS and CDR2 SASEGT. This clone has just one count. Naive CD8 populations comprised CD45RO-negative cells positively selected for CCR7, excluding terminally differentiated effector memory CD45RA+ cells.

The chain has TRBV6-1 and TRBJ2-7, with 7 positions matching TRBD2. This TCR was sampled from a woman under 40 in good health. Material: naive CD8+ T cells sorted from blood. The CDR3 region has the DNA TGTGCCAGCAGTGAGCGTGGGGAGGGATCCTACGAGCAGTACTTC. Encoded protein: CASSERGEGSYEQYF.